This T cell receptor (beta chain) was sequenced in a study of T-cell memory formation after mild COVID-19. V was clipped by 2 bases and J by 8 bases, with 19 bases between them. The CDR3 runs 16 residues. The germline CDR1 and CDR2 sequences are MGHRA and YSYEKL. Constant-segment primers were used for 5'RACE, and the resulting TCR alpha and TCR beta cDNA libraries carried sample barcodes and UMIs. TCRdb re-called the 5' RACE reads with MiXCR, one entry per CDR3 protein. The table shows more than 250,000 distinct CDR3 sequences, with more than 15% occurring only once. This clonotype showed up just a few times.

The V gene is TRBV4-1, the J gene TRBJ2-1; no reliable D call. This TCR was sampled from a man aged 18 to 29 who had mild COVID-19 (a few samples of this study predate the infection). Cell type and time point are not known. Sequencing used PBMCs or a T cell subset sorted from them (not recorded which). The CDR3 protein is CASSQRGPGPSDEQFF. CDR3 sequence (DNA): TGCGCCAGCAGCCAACGAGGACCAGGCCCGTCGGATGAGCAGTTCTTC.